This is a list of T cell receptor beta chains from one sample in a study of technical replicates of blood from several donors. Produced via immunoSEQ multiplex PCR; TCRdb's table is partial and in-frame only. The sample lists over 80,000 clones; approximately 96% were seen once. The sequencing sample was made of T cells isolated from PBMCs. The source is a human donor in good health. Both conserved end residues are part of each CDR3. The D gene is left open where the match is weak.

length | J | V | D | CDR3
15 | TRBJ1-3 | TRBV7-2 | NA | CASSYPRGPRNTIYF
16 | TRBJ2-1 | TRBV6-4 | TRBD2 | CASSGEGTSGYNEQFF
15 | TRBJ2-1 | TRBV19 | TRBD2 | CASSISSGIYNEQFF
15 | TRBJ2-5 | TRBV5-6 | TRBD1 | CASRARQGYQETQYF
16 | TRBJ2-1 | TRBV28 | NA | CASSFRGQNPYNEQFF
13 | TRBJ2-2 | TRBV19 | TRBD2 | CASSSGRAGELFF
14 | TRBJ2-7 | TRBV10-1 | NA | CASSEWGESGEQYF
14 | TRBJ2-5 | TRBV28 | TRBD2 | CAVGVAGSFETQYF
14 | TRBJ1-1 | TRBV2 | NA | CASSGGYEDTEAFF
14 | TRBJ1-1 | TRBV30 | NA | CAWLHRATNTEAFF
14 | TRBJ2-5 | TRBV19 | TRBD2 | CASSPGTSGETQYF
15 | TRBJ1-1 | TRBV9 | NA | CASSHHLSGDTEAFF